This entry describes one T cell receptor (beta chain). This table comes from immunoSEQ multiplex PCR, and its TCRdb copy is limited to in-frame clones, with some not included. The table has some 10,000 clones, 76% seen once. This sample is part of a study of T cell repertoires in ileal Crohn's disease. The source material was ileal tissue. This receptor was obtained from an adult with Crohn's disease.

The DNA for the CDR3 is TGTGCCAGCAGCTTAGTCTCGGCGACTAGCGGGACCCCCTACGAGCAGTACTTC. Its protein is CASSLVSATSGTPYEQYF. The chain is built from TRBV7-2 and TRBJ2-7, with TRBD2 matching 11 bases. Germline CDR1 reads SGHTA; CDR2 reads FQGNSA. The CDR3 sequence is 18 residues long. Losses at the gene ends were 1 base for V and 2 bases for J; bases not matched to a gene: 10.